This T cell receptor beta chain was identified in a study of radiotherapy plus CTLA-4 blockade in lung cancer. General study points: It was early blood T cell clone dynamics, with interferon-beta, that reportedly best predicted response. Blood-borne expansion of tumor-derived TCR clones followed radiotherapy plus ipilimumab.

The germline V gene has CDR1 MDHEN and CDR2 SYDVKM. This CDR3 contains 12 residues. On this clone itself: Its antigen is undetermined. An end of the junction differs from the germline gene, which may be a read error.

Those patients who had chemo-refractory metastatic non-small-cell lung cancer were given focal radiation along with CTLA-4 blockade through ipilimumab. The data were produced by immunoSEQ multiplex PCR, yet TCRdb's version contains in-frame clones alone and is incomplete. The table shows about 66,000 clones, with approximately 83% occurring only once. This clonotype originated in a human donor with non-small cell lung cancer who had a partial response to radiotherapy plus ipilimumab. The chain links TRBV28 to TRBJ2-7, with 11 bases aligning to TRBD1. The specimen comprised peripheral blood, sampled from a patient treated with radiotherapy plus ipilimumab. This CDR3 is CASSLVDRGLFF. The CDR3 bases are TGTGCCAGCAGTTTAGTGGACAGGGGGCTTTTTTTC. The full variable domain, rest sourced from reference TRBV28 and TRBJ2-7, is DVKVTQSSRYLVKRTGEKVFLECVQDMDHENMFWYRQDPGLGLRLIYFSYDVKMKEKGDIPEGYSVSREKKERFSLILESASTNQTSMYLCASSLVDRGLFFGPGTRLTVT.